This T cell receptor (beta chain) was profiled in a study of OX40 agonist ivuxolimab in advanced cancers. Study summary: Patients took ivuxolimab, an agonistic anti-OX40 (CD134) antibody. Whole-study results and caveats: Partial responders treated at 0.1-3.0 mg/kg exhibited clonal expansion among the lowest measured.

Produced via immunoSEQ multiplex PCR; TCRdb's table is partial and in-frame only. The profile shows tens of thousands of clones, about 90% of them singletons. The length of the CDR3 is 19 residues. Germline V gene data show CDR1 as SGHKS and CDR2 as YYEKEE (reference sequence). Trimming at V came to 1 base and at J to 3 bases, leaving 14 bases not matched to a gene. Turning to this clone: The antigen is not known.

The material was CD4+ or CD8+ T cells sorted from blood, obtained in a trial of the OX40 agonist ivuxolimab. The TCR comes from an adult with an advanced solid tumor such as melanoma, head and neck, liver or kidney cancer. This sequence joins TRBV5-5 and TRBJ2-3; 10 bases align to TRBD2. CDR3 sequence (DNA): TGTGCCAGCAGCTTGAACGGTCTAGCGGGAGTAGTCCTGACAGATACGCAGTATTTT. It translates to CASSLNGLAGVVLTDTQYF.